This TCR beta chain was observed in a study of T cell responses to AZD1222 COVID-19 vaccine. This clone came up a few times. Measured with immunoSEQ multiplex PCR; TCRdb has only the in-frame clones, and not every one. The data show approximately 190,000 clones, with 87% seen just once and 2.5% to 3% held by the top ten. The CDR3 consists of 18 residues. Germline CDR1 reads MNHEY; CDR2 reads SMNVEV (reference sequence). J lost 5 bases, V lost 5 bases, and 11 bases had no gene match. The receptor was derived from an adult in good health. The input for sequencing was peripheral blood, taken on day 0 of MenACWY control vaccination. The rearrangement uses TRBV27 and TRBJ2-1; 14 nucleotides agree with TRBD2. The CDR3 DNA follows: TGTGCCAGCAGTCCTTATCGACTAGCGGGAGGGGTAGACAATGAGCAGTTCTTC. It specifies CASSPYRLAGGVDNEQFF.